The rows below give T cell receptor beta chains drawn from one sample of a study of cytomegalovirus exposure and HLA in healthy donors. The repertoire was sequenced with immunoSEQ multiplex PCR; TCRdb's copy has only in-frame clones and lacks some. The table shows tens of thousands of clones, with approximately 93% occurring only once. Input material: PBMCs. The origin of the receptors is a man younger than 35 in good health and CMV-seropositive. Each CDR3 is given with its conserved first and last residue. D genes are given only for firm matches. Some rows mark clone size as missing; the rest say once, few, many or name a class of expanded clone.

v_call: TRBV20-1; clone_size: once; d_call: NA; j_call: TRBJ2-1; cdr3_aa: CSARVHNEQFF; cdr3_nt: TGCAGTGCTAGAGTCCATAATGAGCAGTTCTTC
v_call: TRBV9; clone_size: NA; d_call: TRBD1; j_call: TRBJ1-4; cdr3_aa: CASSVDRGTGRQKLFF; cdr3_nt: TGTGCCAGCAGCGTAGATAGGGGGACAGGGAGGCAGAAACTGTTTTTT
v_call: TRBV2; clone_size: NA; d_call: TRBD1; j_call: TRBJ1-5; cdr3_aa: CASSGQGLSNQPQHF; cdr3_nt: TGTGCCAGCAGTGGACAGGGTTTAAGCAATCAGCCCCAGCATTTT
v_call: TRBV28; clone_size: NA; d_call: TRBD1; j_call: TRBJ2-5; cdr3_aa: CASRGQGKTQYF; cdr3_nt: TGTGCCAGCAGAGGACAGGGGAAGACCCAGTACTTC
v_call: TRBV19; clone_size: NA; d_call: NA; j_call: TRBJ2-7; cdr3_aa: CASSDRISYEQYF; cdr3_nt: TGTGCCAGTAGTGACAGGATCTCCTACGAGCAGTACTTC
v_call: TRBV6-5; clone_size: NA; d_call: TRBD2; j_call: TRBJ2-5; cdr3_aa: CASSSGLEEETQYF; cdr3_nt: TGTGCCAGCAGTTCCGGACTAGAGGAGGAGACCCAGTACTTC
v_call: TRBV14; clone_size: NA; d_call: NA; j_call: TRBJ2-7; cdr3_aa: CASPPRGISYEQYF; cdr3_nt: TGTGCCAGCCCTCCACGGGGTATCTCCTACGAGCAGTACTTC
v_call: TRBV6-6; clone_size: NA; d_call: NA; j_call: TRBJ2-7; cdr3_aa: CTSSFTGSSYEQYF; cdr3_nt: TGTACCAGCAGTTTCACGGGGAGCTCCTACGAGCAGTACTTC
v_call: TRBV7-8; clone_size: once; d_call: NA; j_call: TRBJ1-5; cdr3_aa: CASSLVLAVRGNQPQHF; cdr3_nt: TGTGCCAGCAGCTTAGTTTTGGCGGTGAGGGGCAATCAGCCCCAGCATTTT
v_call: TRBV9; clone_size: NA; d_call: TRBD1; j_call: TRBJ2-7; cdr3_aa: CASSPGQGYEQYF; cdr3_nt: TGTGCCAGCAGCCCCGGACAGGGCTACGAGCAGTACTTC
v_call: TRBV5-1; clone_size: NA; d_call: NA; j_call: TRBJ2-6; cdr3_aa: CASSLAGYSGANVLTF; cdr3_nt: TGCGCCAGCAGCTTGGCCGGGTACTCTGGGGCCAACGTCCTGACTTTC
v_call: TRBV5-1; clone_size: NA; d_call: TRBD1; j_call: TRBJ2-1; cdr3_aa: CASTLGQGLHNEQFF; cdr3_nt: TGCGCCAGCACCCTCGGACAGGGGTTACACAATGAGCAGTTCTTC
v_call: TRBV7-9; clone_size: NA; d_call: NA; j_call: TRBJ2-3; cdr3_aa: CASSFNRDTDTQYF; cdr3_nt: TGTGCCAGCAGCTTTAACAGGGACACAGATACGCAGTATTTT
v_call: TRBV5-4; clone_size: NA; d_call: TRBD2; j_call: TRBJ2-5; cdr3_aa: CASRSPGLQETQYF; cdr3_nt: TGTGCCAGCAGAAGCCCGGGACTACAAGAGACCCAGTACTTC